A selection of T cell receptor beta chains follows, all from one sample in a study of cytomegalovirus exposure and HLA in healthy donors. Some clones are missing from TCRdb's copy, which holds only in-frame ones; the method was immunoSEQ multiplex PCR. Of about 94,000 clones detected, over 65% appear once; the ten largest clones hold 3% to 4%. The sample taken for sequencing was PBMCs. The receptors stem from a man aged 30 to 39 in good health and CMV-seronegative. The CDR3 runs from the conserved cysteine through the conserved F or W. D genes are given only for firm matches. Size tells how often a clone was seen (once, few, many) or the class of an expanded clone, and some rows leave it out.

V gene: TRBV25-1
D gene: .
J gene: TRBJ2-1
clone size: .
CDR3 DNA: TGTGCCAGCAGTGATACAGGGCGGGCGCGCTCCTACAATGAGCAGTTCTTC
CDR3 protein: CASSDTGRARSYNEQFF

V gene: TRBV2
D gene: TRBD2
J gene: TRBJ2-2
clone size: .
CDR3 DNA: TGTGCCAGCAGTGAAGGACTAGCGGGAGGGCCCACCGGGGAGCTGTTTTTT
CDR3 protein: CASSEGLAGGPTGELFF

V gene: TRBV2
D gene: .
J gene: TRBJ1-6
clone size: few
CDR3 DNA: TGTGCCAGCAGTGTATCTGGGGGCAGTTCACCCCTCCACTTT
CDR3 protein: CASSVSGGSSPLHF

V gene: TRBV29-1
D gene: .
J gene: TRBJ2-1
clone size: once
CDR3 DNA: TGCAGCGCAGCTCGGACTGTTTGGTATGAGCAGTTCTTC
CDR3 protein: CSAARTVWYEQFF

V gene: TRBV19
D gene: .
J gene: TRBJ1-1
clone size: .
CDR3 DNA: TGTGCCAGCAGGCGGGGACCGCAAAGCGCTGAAGCTTTCTTT
CDR3 protein: CASRRGPQSAEAFF

V gene: TRBV28
D gene: TRBD1
J gene: TRBJ1-1
clone size: .
CDR3 DNA: TGTGCCAGCAGGGGGACAGGGGGCTTGAACACTGAAGCTTTCTTT
CDR3 protein: CASRGTGGLNTEAFF

V gene: TRBV27
D gene: TRBD1
J gene: TRBJ2-7
clone size: .
CDR3 DNA: TGTGCCACCATTGACAGGGGGATTTCCTACGAGCAGTACTTC
CDR3 protein: CATIDRGISYEQYF

V gene: TRBV4-3
D gene: TRBD1
J gene: TRBJ1-4
clone size: .
CDR3 DNA: TGCGCCAGCAGCCAAGAAGATGCCAGGGGGCTTAGTAATGAAAAACTGTTTTTT
CDR3 protein: CASSQEDARGLSNEKLFF

V gene: TRBV28
D gene: TRBD1
J gene: TRBJ2-1
clone size: few
CDR3 DNA: TGTGCCAGCAATTCCCCGGGACAGGGCTTTTTAAATGAGCAGTTCTTC
CDR3 protein: CASNSPGQGFLNEQFF

V gene: TRBV16
D gene: TRBD1
J gene: TRBJ2-7
clone size: .
CDR3 DNA: TGTGCCAGCAGCCAAGAACAGGGGGTCGACTACGAGCAGTACTTC
CDR3 protein: CASSQEQGVDYEQYF

V gene: TRBV6-5
D gene: .
J gene: TRBJ2-5
clone size: .
CDR3 DNA: TGTGCCAGCAGTTACTCTACAGCCGGGGGGACCCAGTACTTC
CDR3 protein: CASSYSTAGGTQYF

V gene: TRBV9
D gene: TRBD1
J gene: TRBJ2-7
clone size: .
CDR3 DNA: TGTGCCAGCAGCGTAGTTGGGACAGGGGATTACGAGCAGTACTTC
CDR3 protein: CASSVVGTGDYEQYF